The 29 T cell receptor beta chains below all came from one sample that was sequenced in a study. TCRdb independently ran MiXCR on the 5' RACE reads; one entry per CDR3 protein. The sample consists of about 9,800 distinct CDR3 sequences, roughly 27% of them appearing once. The sorted Tregs were CD4+CD25+CD127-/low cells. Material for sequencing was Tregs sorted from blood. These receptors were collected from a female donor with breast cancer.

The sample holds one count of this clonotype. A much larger clonotype is one base distant, so this may be a read error. This sequence joins TRBV6-1 and TRBJ2-1; D may be TRBD1 (5 bases). Germline V CDR1 and CDR2: MNHNS, SASEGT. This CDR3 is 14 amino acids long. CDR3 amino acids: CASRPRQQYNEQLF. The CDR3 DNA sequence: TGTGCCAGCAGGCCCAGACAGCAGTACAATGAGCAGCTCTTC.

This clonotype has only a few counts. The rearrangement joins TRBV6-5 to TRBJ2-7; the D is unclear. This CDR3 is 15 amino acids long. V was trimmed by 6 bases and J by 0 bases, leaving 15 bases between them. CDR1 and CDR2 from the germline V gene are MNHEY and SVGAGI. CDR3 DNA sequence: TGTGCCAGCAGCCGGACCGTACTCAGCTCCTACGAGCAGTACTTC. This encodes CASSRTVLSSYEQYF.

Within the sample, this clonotype is medium-sized (0.01 to 0.1%). The chain has TRBV12-3 or TRBV12-4 and TRBJ2-7; tentatively, D is TRBD1 (6 bases). The CDR3 runs 13 residues. V lost 3 bases, J lost 2 bases, and 8 bases lay in between. DNA of the CDR3: TGTGCCAGCAGTTTGACAGGAGCCTACGAGCAGTACTTC. It specifies CASSLTGAYEQYF.

This clonotype showed up just a few times. The V gene is TRBV6-1, the J gene TRBJ2-7; D tentatively reads TRBD1 or TRBD2 (5 bases each). The CDR3 consists of 14 residues. With 2 bases removed from V and 5 bases from J, the gap between germline ends came to 13 bases. Germline-derived CDR1 and CDR2 are MNHNS and SASEGT. As DNA, the CDR3 is TGTGCCAGCAGTGAAAGGGACGGCCGTGACGAGCAGTACTTC. Translating it yields CASSERDGRDEQYF.

V usage is TRBV20-1 and J usage is TRBJ2-7; D perhaps matches TRBD1 (6 bases). This CDR3 has 15 residues. Germline V lookup: CDR1 DFQATT, CDR2 SNEGSKA (reference sequence). Trimming pared 5 bases from V and 4 bases from J, leaving 21 bases between. The CDR3 nucleotides read TGCAGTGCTGACAGGCTGATTGGATTTTATTACGAGCAGTACTTC. Its protein product is CSADRLIGFYYEQYF.

This clonotype showed up many times. This sequence joins TRBV20-1 and TRBJ1-5; TRBD1 aligns across 8 bases. V shed 5 bases and J 6 bases; nucleotides not matched to a gene: 6. Germline CDR1 is DFQATT and CDR2 is SNEGSKA (reference sequence). The CDR3 loop spans 13 amino acids. DNA for the CDR3: TGCAGTGCTGATCAGGGGGCGGGTCAGCCCCAGCATTTT. It yields the protein CSADQGAGQPQHF.

This clonotype is medium-sized. The rearrangement links TRBV18 to TRBJ2-7; no definite D call. Trimming left V 0 bases short and J 7 bases short, with 13 bases between. The CDR3 has 14 residues. Germline V CDR1 and CDR2: KGHSH, LQKENI. CDR3 loop: CASSPPLGSEEQYF. DNA of the CDR3: TGTGCCAGCTCACCACCGCTTGGGTCTGAAGAGCAGTACTTC.

Concerning this clonotype itself: Possible read error: a much larger clone is one base away. The chain couples TRBV9 to TRBJ1-1, with D possibly matching TRBD1 (6 bases). The CDR3 spans 15 residues. Germline CDR1 is SGDLS and CDR2 is YYNGEE. Here the CDR3 DNA reads TGTGCCAGCAGCGTAGTGTCAGGGGCTGGCACTGAAGATTTCTTT. Amino acid sequence: CASSVVSGAGTEDFF.

This clonotype was recorded at least ten times. This rearrangement joins TRBV6-1 to TRBJ2-1, with 9 positions matching TRBD2. The CDR3 covers 15 residues. Germline V gene sequence: CDR1 MNHNS, CDR2 SASEGT. V gave up 7 bases and J gave up 3 bases; unmatched junction bases: 7. Here the CDR3 reads CASTQAGGGYNEQFF. CDR3 in DNA: TGTGCCAGCACCCAAGCGGGAGGTGGCTACAATGAGCAGTTCTTC.

As regards this clonotype: Since no conserved phenylalanine or tryptophan closes the CDR3, a read error is the likely cause. Because the CDR3's place on the DNA is in doubt, the DNA is left out and the CDR3 is given as listed by TCRdb. This rearrangement joins TRBV20-1 to TRBJ2-1. In germline, CDR1 is DFQATT, CDR2 SNEGSKA (reference sequence). With termini counted, the CDR3 has 16 amino acids. This CDR3 is CSARLTRYSSYNEQSL.

This chain links TRBV20-1 with TRBJ1-6; TRBD1 agrees at 10 bases. Looked up from germline, CDR1 is DFQATT and CDR2 is SNEGSKA (reference sequence). The CDR3 extends over 17 amino acids. Trimming took 0 bases from V and 7 from J; bases not matched to a gene: 9. CDR3 residues: CSARDFTRQGANSPLHF. CDR3 nucleotides: TGCAGTGCTAGAGATTTCACCCGACAGGGGGCGAATTCACCCCTCCACTTT.

This clonotype was recorded only once. The chain combines TRBV11-2 with TRBJ1-1, with a weak D call TRBD1 (6 bases). V dropped 6 bases and J dropped 7 bases, with 18 bases sitting between them. The CDR3 has 14 amino acids. Germline assignment: CDR1 SGHAT and CDR2 FQNNGV. The CDR3 loop is CASSPITGRFEAFF. Written as DNA, the CDR3 is TGTGCCAGCAGTCCCATTACAGGGAGGTTTGAAGCTTTCTTT.

The CDR3 loop is CASRPRQWTSRRTDTQYF. The CDR3 coding sequence is TGTGCAAGTCGCCCCCGCCAGTGGACTAGCAGACGCACAGATACGCAGTATTTT. The rearrangement uses TRBV12-2 and TRBJ2-3; TRBD2, the D gene given by the table, was not confirmed from the DNA. TRBV12-2 corresponds to a pseudogene. The CDR3 length is 18 residues.

This clonotype was recorded once. This sequence may be a read error, since a much larger clone differs from it by one base. The chain links TRBV4-1 to TRBJ1-2; 9 bases are shared with TRBD1. The germline CDR1 and CDR2 sequences are MGHRA and YSYEKL. The CDR3 is 14 residues long. In DNA, the CDR3 is TGCGCCAGCTGCCAAGGACAGGGGAACTATGGCTACACCTTC. It yields the protein CASCQGQGNYGYTF.

For this clonotype: This may come from a read error, since a much larger clone is one base off. J is TRBJ2-7 and V is TRBV15; D remains ambiguous. CDR3 length: 12 amino acids. Trimming cost V 0 bases and J 5 bases, with 5 bases left between them. Germline V gene sequence: CDR1 LNHNV, CDR2 YYDKDF (reference sequence). CDR3 in amino acids: CATSRDSHEQYF. DNA of the CDR3: TGTGCCACCAGCAGAGATAGTCACGAGCAGTACTTC.

This clonotype has only a few counts. A read error is possible here, since a much larger clone lies one base away. This chain uses TRBV9 with TRBJ2-1, with 10 bases lining up with TRBD2. The V gene's germline CDR1 is SGDLS and CDR2 YYNGEE. The CDR3 spans 14 residues. CDR3 in amino acids: CVSSVGLAGAEQFF. The CDR3 bases are TGTGTCAGCAGCGTAGGGCTAGCGGGAGCGGAGCAGTTCTTC.

Sample share makes this clonotype medium-sized. The gene calls are TRBV19 and TRBJ2-7; D possibly corresponds to TRBD1 (7 bases). CDR1 and CDR2 (germline): LNHDA, SQIVND (reference sequence). Trimming removed 5 bases from V and 3 bases from J, with 14 bases in between. This CDR3 is 14 amino acids long. Written as DNA, the CDR3 is TGTGCCAGTAGTCCGGGGGACAGCCACTACGAGCAGTACTTC. Translating gives CASSPGDSHYEQYF.

As to this clonotype: This may arise from a read error, as a much more abundant clone is one base away. The CDR3 is CASSPMTAAGGYEQYF. CDR3 nucleotides: TGCGCCAGCAGCCCAATGACTGCAGCGGGTGGTTACGAGCAGTACTTC. The chain links TRBV5-1 to TRBJ2-7, with D tentatively TRBD2 (6 bases). CDR1 is SGHRS, CDR2 YFSETQ, per germline. CDR3 length: 16 residues. Trimming left V 4 bases short and J 4 bases short, with 21 bases between.

This clonotype was seen only once. The chain is built from TRBV6-5 and TRBJ2-1, with 9 bases aligning to TRBD1. This CDR3 is 13 amino acids long. V shed 10 bases and J 3 bases; nucleotides not matched to a gene: 4. CDR1 and CDR2 (germline): MNHEY, SVGAGI. CDR3 region: CATGTGFYNEQFF. As DNA, the CDR3 is TGTGCCACCGGGACAGGGTTCTACAATGAGCAGTTCTTC.

A few counts support this clonotype. The chain employs TRBV5-4 and TRBJ1-1; TRBD1 is a possible D gene (5 bases). The CDR3 has 15 amino acids. Germline values: CDR1 SGHNT, CDR2 YYREEE (reference sequence). Trimming shortened V by 7 bases and J by 1 base, and 17 bases separated the two germline ends. The CDR3 here is CASGIRGGGNTEAFF. The CDR3 nucleotides are TGTGCCAGCGGGATAAGGGGAGGTGGGAACACTGAAGCTTTCTTT.

About this clonotype: A single base separates this from a much larger clone, so it may be a read error. V usage is TRBV5-4 and J usage is TRBJ2-7; no reliable D call. This CDR3 spans 14 amino acids. The V end lost 3 bases, the J end lost 5 bases, and 15 bases lay between the germline ends. Looked up from germline, CDR1 is SGHNT and CDR2 is YYREEE (reference sequence). CDR3 sequence (DNA): TGTGCCAGCAGCTCCGGTGTGGCACTCCACGAGCAGTACTTC. Residues: CASSSGVALHEQYF.

The rearrangement uses TRBV5-6 and TRBJ1-1; D call uncertain. The CDR3 contains 13 residues. Germline V CDR1 and CDR2: SGHDT, YYEEEE. Trimming stripped 1 base from V and 1 base from J, with 5 bases between. CDR3 in DNA: TGTGCCAGCAGCTTGTCACCGAACACTGAAGCTTTCTTT. Protein sequence: CASSLSPNTEAFF.

Turning to this clonotype: A clone one base away is much larger, so this may be a read error. The rearrangement uses TRBV27 and TRBJ2-1; D unresolved. Germline V gene sequence: CDR1 MNHEY, CDR2 SMNVEV (reference sequence). The length of the CDR3 is 11 residues. CDR3 in amino acids: CASSLSGEQSF. The CDR3 DNA reads as TGTGCCAGCAGTTTATCCGGCGAGCAGTCCTTC.

This clonotype was found many times. The rearrangement links TRBV4-1 to TRBJ2-7; possibly TRBD1 for D (5 bases). The CDR3 is made up of 13 amino acids. Germline CDR1 is MGHRA and CDR2 is YSYEKL. Trimming took off 1 base at V and 3 bases at J, with 7 bases between the two ends. The CDR3 region is CASSQVRDYEQYF. The CDR3 DNA is TGCGCCAGCAGCCAAGTCAGGGACTACGAGCAGTACTTC.

For this clonotype: The CDR3 does not end in the conserved phenylalanine or tryptophan, so this is likely a read error. The chain couples TRBV7-9 to TRBJ2-5, with 7 bases matching TRBD1. The CDR3 has 15 amino acids. CDR1 and CDR2 from the germline V gene are SEHNR and FQNEAQ (reference sequence). V gave up 8 bases and J gave up 2 bases; unmatched junction bases: 11. CDR3 nucleotide sequence: TGTGCCAGCGGCTCCGGTGACAGGGCTCAAGAGACCCAGTACCTC. As protein: CASGSGDRAQETQYL.

This clonotype was recorded at least ten times. J is TRBJ1-1 and V is TRBV5-6; D is undetermined. V gave up 4 bases and J gave up 6 bases, with 19 bases separating them. CDR3 length: 15 amino acids. The germline V gene has CDR1 SGHDT and CDR2 YYEEEE. Here the CDR3 DNA reads TGTGCCAGCAGCACCCCCCGCTTAGGCGGCTCTGAAGCTTTCTTT. This encodes CASSTPRLGGSEAFF.

This rearrangement joins TRBV11-2 to TRBJ1-2; 8 positions agree with TRBD1. This CDR3 has 15 residues. The V and J ends lost 5 bases and 1 base, in that order; junction bases with no gene match: 6. Germline CDR1 is SGHAT and CDR2 is FQNNGV. CDR3 in amino acids: CASSLGTGLNYGYTF. CDR3 nucleotide sequence: TGTGCCAGCAGCCTCGGGACAGGCCTTAACTATGGCTACACCTTC.

This clonotype came up a few times. The chain couples TRBV6-5 to TRBJ2-1, with 7 positions matching TRBD2. V was clipped by 6 bases and J by 4 bases; unmatched bases: 15. This CDR3 is 17 amino acids long. Per germline, CDR1 MNHEY and CDR2 SVGAGI. CDR3 region: CASSRQPGGSPYNEQFF. CDR3 DNA: TGTGCCAGCAGCCGGCAACCTGGCGGGAGCCCATACAATGAGCAGTTCTTC.

This clonotype was counted at least ten times. This rearrangement joins TRBV5-1 to TRBJ1-1; D unclear. V shed 3 bases and J shed 0 bases, with 9 bases lying between them. Per the germline V gene, CDR1 is SGHRS and CDR2 is YFSETQ. The length of the CDR3 is 14 residues. This CDR3 is CASSSGFMNTEAFF. CDR3 in DNA: TGCGCCAGCAGCTCAGGCTTTATGAACACTGAAGCTTTCTTT.